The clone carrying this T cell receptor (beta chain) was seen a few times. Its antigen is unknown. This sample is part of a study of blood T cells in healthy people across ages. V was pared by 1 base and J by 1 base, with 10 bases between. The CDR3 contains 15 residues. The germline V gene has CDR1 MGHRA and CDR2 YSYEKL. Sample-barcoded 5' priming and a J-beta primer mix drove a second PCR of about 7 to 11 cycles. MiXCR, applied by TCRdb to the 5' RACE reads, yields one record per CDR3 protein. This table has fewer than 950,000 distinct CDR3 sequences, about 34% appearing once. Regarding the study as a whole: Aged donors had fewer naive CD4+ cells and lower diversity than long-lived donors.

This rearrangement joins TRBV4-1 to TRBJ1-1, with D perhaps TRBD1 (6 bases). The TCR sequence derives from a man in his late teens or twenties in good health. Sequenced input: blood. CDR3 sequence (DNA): TGCGCCAGCAGCCAAGGGTTGGGGGCGAACACTGAAGCTTTCTTT. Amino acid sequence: CASSQGLGANTEAFF.